The 9 T cell receptor beta chains in this list originate from one sample, sequenced in a study of blood T cell repertoires in COVID-19. Sequencing used immunoSEQ multiplex PCR; TCRdb keeps in-frame clones, though not all of them. The sample carries 130,000 to 150,000 clones, 70% to 90% recorded once. Input material: peripheral blood. Receptors were obtained from a woman aged 55 to 70 with COVID-19, enrolled during active disease.

This chain uses TRBV3-1 (or the pseudogene TRBV3-2) with TRBJ1-4, with a possible D match to TRBD1 (5 bases). CDR1 is LGHDT and CDR2 is YNNKEL in the germline V gene (reference sequence). Trimming pared 1 base from V and 8 bases from J, leaving 11 bases between. This CDR3 contains 14 residues. CDR3 nucleotides: TGTGCCAGCAGCCAAGGGCAGGGTGGCGAAAAACTGTTTTTT. It yields the protein CASSQGQGGEKLFF.

This clone was observed a single time. An end of the junction differs from the germline gene, which may be a read error. J is TRBJ2-7 and V is TRBV30; 7 positions match TRBD2. Looked up from germline, CDR1 is GTSNPN and CDR2 is SVGIG (reference sequence). This CDR3 contains 22 residues. The CDR3 protein is CAWSDWPADWGAGSPESCEQYF. CDR3 nucleotides: TGTGCCTGGAGTGATTGGCCGGCGGACTGGGGAGCGGGGTCGCCCGAATCCTGCGAGCAGTACTTC.

V is TRBV11-3 and J is TRBJ2-1; 9 bases map to TRBD2. This CDR3 comprises 16 residues. V gave up 3 bases and J gave up 3 bases; unmatched junction bases: 6. Germline CDR1 and CDR2: SGHNT and YENEEA. The CDR3 DNA is TGTGCCAGCAGCTTTGCCGGGACTAGCCACTACAATGAGCAGTTCTTC. This translates into CASSFAGTSHYNEQFF. Based on the CDR3 plus reference TRBV11-3 and TRBJ2-1, the full variable domain is EAGVVQSPRYKIIEKKQPVAFWCNPISGHNTLYWYLQNLGQGPELLIRYENEEAVDDSQLPKDRFSAERLKGVDSTLKIQPAELGDSAVYLCASSFAGTSHYNEQFFGPGTRLTVL.

The chain employs TRBV11-2 and TRBJ1-1, with 8 bases identical to TRBD1. V shed 5 bases and J 5 bases; nucleotides not matched to a gene: 7. Looked up from germline, CDR1 is SGHAT and CDR2 is FQNNGV. The CDR3 has 14 residues. The CDR3 is CASSIRGLGTEAFF. CDR3 coding DNA: TGTGCCAGCAGCATCAGGGGGCTGGGGACTGAAGCTTTCTTT. The full variable domain, in which reference TRBV11-2 and TRBJ1-1 provide the parts outside the CDR3, is EAGVAQSPRYKIIEKRQSVAFWCNPISGHATLYWYQQILGQGPKLLIQFQNNGVVDDSQLPKDRFSAERLKGVDSTLKIQPAKLEDSAVYLCASSIRGLGTEAFFGQGTRLTVV.

This clone occurred a few times. The chain carries TRBV11-3 and TRBJ1-3, with 9 bases identical to TRBD1. Per germline, CDR1 SGHNT and CDR2 YENEEA. After removal of 3 bases from V and 0 bases from J, the junction contained 0 bases not matched to a gene. CDR3 length equals 15 residues. CDR3 coding DNA: TGTGCCAGCAGCTTGGGACAGGGCTCTGGAAACACCATATATTTT. It yields the protein CASSLGQGSGNTIYF.

This clone has a handful of counts. V usage is TRBV11-2 and J usage is TRBJ2-2, with D unclear. From germline, CDR1 is SGHAT and CDR2 FQNNGV. V was pared by 6 bases and J by 2 bases, with 4 bases between. CDR3 length: 12 amino acids. The CDR3 nucleotides read TGTGCCAGCAGACAAAACACCGGGGAGCTGTTTTTT. Its protein is CASRQNTGELFF.

This chain uses TRBV7-3 with TRBJ2-2; TRBD1 matches 7 bases. Per germline, CDR1 SGHTA and CDR2 FQGTGA. Trimming cost V 1 base and J 3 bases; bases outside gene matches: 5. The CDR3 loop spans 16 amino acids. CDR3: CASSLRGQRDTGELFF. CDR3 in DNA: TGTGCCAGCAGCTTAAGGGGACAGCGAGACACCGGGGAGCTGTTTTTT.

The gene calls are TRBV9 and TRBJ1-1; no clear D. There are 15 residues in the CDR3. Trimming removed 2 bases from V and 4 bases from J, with 15 bases in between. Germline CDR1 is SGDLS and CDR2 is YYNGEE. As DNA, the CDR3 is TGTGCCAGCAGCGTGATGGGAGGGTCTGGCACTGAAGCTTTCTTT. Its translation: CASSVMGGSGTEAFF.

This rearrangement joins TRBV5-1 to TRBJ2-2; D remains unclear. Between the trimmed V and J ends, which lost 1 base and 0 bases, there was a span of 10 bases. Germline loops: CDR1 SGHRS, CDR2 YFSETQ. The CDR3 has 16 residues. CDR3 nucleotides: TGCGCCAGCAGCTTGAATTTAGCTTCGAACACCGGGGAGCTGTTTTTT. This encodes CASSLNLASNTGELFF.